This T cell receptor beta chain derives from a study of metastatic and nonmetastatic thyroid tumors. Study overall: A comparison of repertoires was made across blood and tumor or nodule tissue from malignant and benign thyroid patients. Study outcomes and limitations: Reports indicated that malignant thyroid tumors showed significantly higher TCR beta diversity than benign nodules did, in blood and tumor.

In the original analysis: For papillary thyroid cancer, a distant-metastasis classifier was constructed from CDR3 differences observed across clinicopathological groups. TCRdb re-analyzed the PCR reads through MiXCR. None of the V and J calls come from the authors' own analysis; TCRdb made them. The sample lists 19,000 or so clones, under 30% seen once, with about 14% in the top ten. This clone has a handful of counts. The antigen remains unidentified. Prior to thyroid surgery, none of the patients had received any treatment. The CDR3 totals 13 residues. Trimming removed 5 bases from V and 4 bases from J, with 12 bases in between. The germline V gene encodes CDR1 LNHDA and CDR2 SQIVND (reference sequence).

V usage is TRBV19 and J usage is TRBJ2-7, with D perhaps TRBD1 (5 bases). The clonotype originates from a male donor with papillary thyroid cancer or a benign thyroid nodule (not recorded which). Some clones in this sample may be carry-over from other donors' samples. Material for sequencing was tumor tissue. The CDR3, as DNA: TGTGCCAGTAGTGCACTACCAGGGTACGAGCAGTACTTC. This gives the protein CASSALPGYEQYF.